The 32 T cell receptor beta chains below were found in one sample sequenced in a study of T cells after yellow fever vaccination. TCRdb independently ran MiXCR on the 5' RACE reads; one entry per CDR3 protein. The profile shows roughly 500,000 distinct CDR3 sequences, around 21% of them singletons. This sample comprised PBMCs, obtained 15 days after the yellow fever booster vaccination. The receptor set was obtained from a man aged 25 to 40 who received the YFV17D yellow fever vaccine.

This clonotype was counted a few times. The chain has TRBV11-2 and TRBJ1-6; 10 positions agree with TRBD1. Trimming at V came to 4 bases and at J to 7 bases, leaving 7 bases not matched to a gene. CDR3 length equals 16 residues. Germline V gene data show CDR1 as SGHAT and CDR2 as FQNNGV. The CDR3 nucleotides are TGTGCCAGCAGCTACACCGCGGGACAGGGGAATTCACCCCTCCACTTT. Amino acid sequence: CASSYTAGQGNSPLHF.

The chain combines TRBV18 with TRBJ2-1, with D possibly being TRBD1 (6 bases). V was pared by 2 bases and J by 7 bases, with 15 bases between. Germline V CDR1 and CDR2: KGHSH, LQKENI. The CDR3 consists of 15 residues. The CDR3 coding sequence is TGTGCCAGCTCACCAAAGGAAGGACAGAGTAATGAGCAGTTCTTC. It translates to CASSPKEGQSNEQFF.

This clonotype turned up a few times. The gene calls are TRBV20-1 and TRBJ1-5, with D tentatively TRBD1 (6 bases). The V end lost 4 bases, the J end lost 0 bases, and 13 bases lay between the germline ends. Germline V gene lookup returns CDR1 DFQATT and CDR2 SNEGSKA (reference sequence). The CDR3 spans 15 residues. The CDR3 DNA is TGCAGTGCTACGGACAGCACCTATAGCAATCAGCCCCAGCATTTT. Encoded protein: CSATDSTYSNQPQHF.

The CDR3 loop is CSAGSSSNQPQHF. For the CDR3, the DNA is TGCAGTGCTGGGAGCAGTAGCAATCAGCCCCAGCATTTT. The rearrangement joins TRBV20-1 to TRBJ1-5; D call uncertain. Germline V gene data show CDR1 as DFQATT and CDR2 as SNEGSKA (reference sequence). CDR3 length: 13 amino acids. V was shortened by 5 bases and J by 0 bases, with 8 bases between the two germline ends.

In its sample, this clonotype was seen many times. The J gene is TRBJ2-3, the V gene TRBV5-1, with no clear D. This CDR3 contains 15 residues. The germline V gene has CDR1 SGHRS and CDR2 YFSETQ. V was clipped by 4 bases and J by 3 bases, with 15 bases between them. In DNA, the CDR3 is TGCGCCAGCAGCAACAATCAACCCGGTACAGATACGCAGTATTTT. Its protein is CASSNNQPGTDTQYF.

The chain recombines TRBV7-9 with TRBJ2-5; D may correspond to TRBD1 or TRBD2 (6 bases each). There are 15 residues in the CDR3. The ends were cut back, 0 bases at V and 4 bases at J, with 12 bases in the middle. Germline V CDR1 and CDR2: SEHNR, FQNEAQ (reference sequence). This chain's CDR3 is CASSLAFGGAETQYF. The CDR3 bases are TGTGCCAGCAGCTTAGCTTTCGGGGGCGCAGAGACCCAGTACTTC.

This rearrangement joins TRBV20-1 to TRBJ2-3, with D possibly TRBD2 on 5 matching bases. The CDR3 sequence is 15 residues long. V was shortened by 6 bases and J by 0 bases, with 16 bases between the two germline ends. Germline lookup yields CDR1 DFQATT and CDR2 SNEGSKA (reference sequence). CDR3 sequence reads: CSAHDPGSSTDTQYF. In DNA form, the CDR3 reads TGCAGTGCCCACGACCCGGGATCTAGCACAGATACGCAGTATTTT.

On this clonotype: A read error may account for a junction end that differs from germline. The J gene is TRBJ2-7, the V gene TRBV20-1, with D possibly TRBD2 on 6 matching bases. CDR1 DFQATT and CDR2 SNEGSKA come from the germline V gene (reference sequence). The CDR3 runs to 13 residues. The CDR3 loop is CSARGGDPYEKYF. CDR3 sequence (DNA): TGCAGTGCTAGAGGCGGGGACCCCTACGAGAAGTACTTC.

V is TRBV14 and J is TRBJ2-1; 7 bases map to TRBD2. From germline, CDR1 is SGHDN and CDR2 FVKESK. The CDR3 runs to 15 residues. Trimming cost V 4 bases and J 8 bases; bases outside gene matches: 11. The CDR3 sequence: CASSLLASTIDEQFF. CDR3 nucleotides: TGTGCCAGCAGCCTACTAGCGTCAACCATCGATGAGCAGTTCTTC.

The chain has TRBV20-1 and TRBJ1-1; 9 positions agree with TRBD1. Germline CDR1 DFQATT, CDR2 SNEGSKA (reference sequence). The CDR3 is 11 amino acids. Here the CDR3 reads CSYRGPGEAFF. The CDR3 DNA follows: TGCAGCTACAGGGGGCCGGGTGAAGCTTTCTTT.

The V call is TRBV29-1, the J call TRBJ2-2; D not resolved. CDR3 size: 14 residues. The V gene's germline CDR1 is SQVTM and CDR2 ANQGSEA. The V and J ends lost 7 bases and 1 base respectively, with 13 bases between them. CDR3: CSASESWNTGELFF. In nucleotides, the CDR3 is TGCAGCGCCTCGGAATCGTGGAACACCGGGGAGCTGTTTTTT.

This clonotype was seen repeatedly, ten times or more. The V gene is TRBV20-1, the J gene TRBJ2-1; 9 bases align to TRBD2. The CDR3 length is 21 residues. The germline gives CDR1 DFQATT, CDR2 SNEGSKA (reference sequence). After removal of 6 bases from V and 1 base from J, the junction contained 25 bases not matched to a gene. CDR3 bases: TGCAGTGCCAAAAAACGGGGGGTGTGGGATAGCGGGAGAGGGTCCTACAATGAGCAGTTCTTC. It translates to CSAKKRGVWDSGRGSYNEQFF.

The chain employs TRBV3-1 and TRBJ2-5; 7 bases are a match to TRBD2. This CDR3 has 16 residues. The V segment lost 2 bases and the J segment 5 bases; nucleotides outside the gene matches: 11. Germline lookup yields CDR1 LGHDT and CDR2 YNNKEL (reference sequence). The CDR3 here is CASSQSASGAPETQYF. In DNA form, the CDR3 reads TGTGCCAGCAGCCAATCCGCTAGCGGAGCCCCGGAGACCCAGTACTTC.

In this sample, this clonotype turned up a few times. The chain carries TRBV3-1 and TRBJ2-7; D call uncertain. CDR3 length equals 11 residues. Germline V gene lookup returns CDR1 LGHDT and CDR2 YNNKEL (reference sequence). Trimming cost V 3 bases and J 9 bases, with 9 bases left between them. The CDR3 spells CASSQGWGQYF. In nucleotides, the CDR3 is TGTGCCAGCAGCCAGGGGTGGGGGCAGTACTTC.

In this sample, this clonotype turned up a few times. This chain uses TRBV20-1 with TRBJ2-5; no clear D gene. Germline V gene lookup returns CDR1 DFQATT and CDR2 SNEGSKA (reference sequence). The CDR3 is made up of 14 amino acids. V shed 2 bases and J shed 2 bases, with 12 bases lying between them. CDR3 DNA sequence: TGCAGTGCTAGAAAAGGGTACTGGCAAGAGACCCAGTACTTC. This encodes CSARKGYWQETQYF.

The genes are TRBV9 and TRBJ2-3; the match to TRBD2 covers 7 bases. After removal of 3 bases from V and 6 bases from J, the junction contained 13 bases not matched to a gene. The germline gives CDR1 SGDLS, CDR2 YYNGEE. This CDR3 is 16 amino acids long. The CDR3 sequence is CASSAEYGRPPDTQYF. DNA of the CDR3: TGTGCCAGCAGCGCAGAGTACGGGAGGCCCCCGGATACGCAGTATTTT.

This clonotype showed up just a few times. The rearrangement links TRBV20-1 to TRBJ2-1, with D unresolved. This CDR3 region has 15 residues. The V end was cut by 1 base, the J end by 5 bases, with 15 bases between. The germline gives CDR1 DFQATT, CDR2 SNEGSKA (reference sequence). In DNA form, the CDR3 reads TGCAGTGCTAGAGGCGCACTTATACAAGACAATGAGCAGTTCTTC. Protein: CSARGALIQDNEQFF.

This clonotype has a handful of counts. V is TRBV20-1 and J is TRBJ1-1; the D gene is possibly TRBD1 (6 bases). Germline lookup yields CDR1 DFQATT and CDR2 SNEGSKA (reference sequence). This CDR3 spans 14 amino acids. Trimming took off 6 bases at V and 4 bases at J, with 18 bases between the two ends. DNA of the CDR3: TGCAGTGCAACCTGGGGGGCGCGCACCACTGAAGCTTTCTTT. This translates into CSATWGARTTEAFF.

The sample holds a few counts of this clonotype. The rearrangement uses TRBV11-1 and TRBJ2-3; D perhaps matches TRBD2 (6 bases). This CDR3 has 18 residues. The V end was cut by 1 base, the J end by 3 bases, with 20 bases between. Per germline, CDR1 SGHAT and CDR2 FQDESV (reference sequence). The CDR3 bases are TGTGCCAGCAGCTTAGAGTATGTGCAGCGGGCTTGGACAGATACGCAGTATTTT. Its protein is CASSLEYVQRAWTDTQYF.

The rearrangement joins TRBV5-5 to TRBJ2-1; 7 bases line up with TRBD2. V dropped 0 bases and J dropped 7; count of bases not matched to a gene: 10. Looked up from germline, CDR1 is SGHKS and CDR2 is YYEKEE (reference sequence). This CDR3 comprises 16 residues. CDR3 protein: CASSLVAVPGGNEQFF. CDR3 nucleotide sequence: TGTGCCAGCAGCTTGGTCGCCGTCCCGGGAGGTAATGAGCAGTTCTTC.

The gene calls are TRBV2 and TRBJ2-1, with D uncertain. With 8 bases removed from V and 5 bases from J, the gap between germline ends came to 13 bases. Germline V gene data show CDR1 as SNHLY and CDR2 as FYNNEI. The CDR3 extends over 13 amino acids. CDR3 coding DNA: TGTGCCAGCCCAATCACCGAGAACAATGAGCAGTTCTTC. This encodes CASPITENNEQFF. The variable domain in full, with the rest retrieved from reference TRBV2 and TRBJ2-1, is EPEVTQTPSHQVTQMGQEVILRCVPISNHLYFYWYRQILGQKVEFLVSFYNNEISEKSEIFDDQFSVERPDGSNFTLKIRSTKLEDSAMYFCASPITENNEQFFGPGTRLTVL.

The chain combines TRBV24-1 with TRBJ2-3, with 7 positions matching TRBD1. This CDR3 has 15 residues. The trim removed 4 bases at V and 5 bases at J, leaving 8 bases unmatched. Germline values: CDR1 KGHDR, CDR2 SFDVKD. The chain's CDR3 is CATSDSTGAGDTQYF. The CDR3 nucleotides read TGTGCCACCAGTGACTCCACAGGGGCTGGAGATACGCAGTATTTT.

CDR3 residues: CASSFSGSNADTQYF. The CDR3 region has the DNA TGTGCCAGCAGTTTTAGCGGGAGTAACGCAGATACGCAGTATTTT. The chain has TRBV7-2 and TRBJ2-3; 9 positions agree with TRBD2. CDR1 is SGHTA, CDR2 FQGNSA, per germline. V lost 6 bases, J lost 4 bases, and 8 bases stayed unmatched. The CDR3 covers 15 residues.

J is TRBJ2-1 and V is TRBV28; D perhaps matches TRBD2 (6 bases). The CDR3 loop spans 14 amino acids. V lost 1 base and J 7 bases, leaving 11 bases between the germline ends. Looked up from germline, CDR1 is MDHEN and CDR2 is SYDVKM. CDR3 region: CASSLFRESNEQFF. CDR3 nucleotide sequence: TGTGCCAGCAGTTTATTCCGGGAGAGTAATGAGCAGTTCTTC.

This chain connects TRBV20-1 to TRBJ2-2; tentative D call: TRBD2 (6 bases). There are 13 residues in the CDR3. Trimming stripped 3 bases from V and 6 bases from J, with 11 bases between. CDR1 DFQATT and CDR2 SNEGSKA come from the germline V gene (reference sequence). The chain's CDR3 is CSARTRSAGELFF. CDR3 sequence (DNA): TGCAGTGCTAGGACTAGATCGGCCGGGGAGCTGTTTTTT.

The CDR3 DNA follows: TGTGCCAGCACTTCGTCTGGGGCCAACGTCCTGACTTTC. Amino acid sequence: CASTSSGANVLTF. The chain recombines TRBV6-5 with TRBJ2-6; D unresolved. The CDR3 extends over 13 amino acids. Germline CDR1 MNHEY, CDR2 SVGAGI. V was pared by 7 bases and J by 1 base, with 5 bases between.

The chain combines TRBV5-1 with TRBJ2-5; D is perhaps TRBD1 (5 bases). Germline V gene sequence: CDR1 SGHRS, CDR2 YFSETQ. The CDR3 extends over 14 amino acids. Between the trimmed V and J ends, which lost 4 bases and 5 bases, there was a span of 15 bases. The CDR3 DNA sequence: TGCGCCAGCAGCGAACAGGAGTGGCGGGAGACCCAGTACTTC. Translation: CASSEQEWRETQYF.

This chain joins TRBV6-5 and TRBJ2-3, with D perhaps assigned TRBD1 or TRBD2 (5 bases each). CDR1 and CDR2 (germline): MNHEY, SVGAGI. The CDR3 totals 16 residues. The V end was cut by 0 bases, the J end by 1 base, with 11 bases between. The CDR3 is CASSYSREGGTDTQYF. The CDR3 coding sequence is TGTGCCAGCAGTTACTCGAGGGAAGGGGGCACAGATACGCAGTATTTT.

The chain joins TRBV7-3 to TRBJ2-2; the D gene is possibly TRBD2 (6 bases). CDR1 is SGHTA, CDR2 FQGTGA, per germline. This CDR3 contains 14 residues. The V end was cut by 2 bases, the J end by 6 bases, with 10 bases between. DNA of the CDR3: TGTGCCAGCAGCTTATCCAGGGAGGCCGGGGAGCTGTTTTTT. Its translation is CASSLSREAGELFF.

This chain's CDR3 is CASSSDRRGEWDEQFF. The CDR3 DNA reads as TGTGCCAGCAGCTCCGACCGGCGAGGGGAATGGGATGAGCAGTTCTTC. The chain joins TRBV7-2 to TRBJ2-1; D is perhaps TRBD1 or TRBD2 (5 bases each). The germline V and J ends were trimmed by 4 bases and 8 bases, with 21 bases remaining between them. Per germline, CDR1 SGHTA and CDR2 FQGNSA. The CDR3 spans 16 residues. The variable domain in full, completed from reference TRBV7-2 and TRBJ2-1, reads GAGVSQSPSNKVTEKGKDVELRCDPISGHTALYWYRQSLGQGLEFLIYFQGNSAPDKSGLPSDRFSAERTGGSVSTLTIQRTQQEDSAVYLCASSSDRRGEWDEQFFGPGTRLTVL.

This clonotype was counted between two and nine times. The J gene is TRBJ2-7, the V gene TRBV20-1, with D perhaps matching TRBD2 (6 bases). V gave up 3 bases and J gave up 2 bases, with 14 bases separating them. The CDR3 has 14 residues. Germline lookup yields CDR1 DFQATT and CDR2 SNEGSKA (reference sequence). The CDR3 here is CSARIGTSAYEQYF. CDR3 nucleotides: TGCAGTGCTAGGATTGGGACTTCAGCCTACGAGCAGTACTTC.

The rearrangement uses TRBV7-8 and TRBJ2-7; D might be TRBD2 (5 bases). The CDR3 has 12 residues. Trimming cost V 4 bases and J 7 bases, with 11 bases left between them. From germline, CDR1 is SGHVS and CDR2 FQNEAQ. The CDR3 spells CASSSRSGEQYF. The CDR3 bases are TGTGCCAGCAGCTCACGGAGCGGTGAGCAGTACTTC.